A single sample gave rise to the 21 T cell receptor beta chains below, sequenced in a study of cytomegalovirus exposure and HLA in healthy donors. Amplification used 60 Vbeta primers and 13 Jbeta primers. TCRdb keeps only in-frame clones here, not all; method: immunoSEQ multiplex PCR. The sample has around 190,000 clones, 85% seen once. The sequencing sample was made of PBMCs. These TCRs come from a woman in her fifties or sixties in good health and CMV-seronegative.

J is TRBJ2-1 and V is TRBV27; maybe TRBD2 (5 bases). Germline values: CDR1 MNHEY, CDR2 SMNVEV (reference sequence). The CDR3 spans 13 residues. Trimming cost V 2 bases and J 8 bases, with 10 bases left between them. The CDR3 protein is CASSLGSYHEQFF. The DNA for the CDR3 is TGTGCCAGCAGTTTAGGGAGCTATCATGAGCAGTTCTTC.

The CDR3, as DNA: TGTGCCAGCAGTGAAGAACGGGACTTGTGGGCAGGAAGAATTCCCCAGCATTTT. It yields the protein CASSEERDLWAGRIPQHF. The rearrangement uses TRBV6-1 and TRBJ1-5, with a tentative D call TRBD1 (5 bases). This CDR3 comprises 18 residues. Trimming took 1 base from V and 10 from J, leaving 26 bases between them. Germline lookup yields CDR1 MNHNS and CDR2 SASEGT.

The J gene is TRBJ2-7, the V gene TRBV29-1, with a tentative D call TRBD1 (6 bases). The CDR3 length is 13 residues. Germline V gene lookup returns CDR1 SQVTM and CDR2 ANQGSEA. V lost 8 bases and J lost 3, with 17 bases in between. The chain's CDR3 is CSLPPGTHYEQYF. For the CDR3, the DNA is TGCAGCTTACCCCCCGGGACACACTACGAGCAGTACTTC.

This chain connects TRBV7-2 to TRBJ1-2, with D tentatively TRBD1 (6 bases). The CDR3 totals 18 residues. The germline gives CDR1 SGHTA, CDR2 FQGNSA. The V and J ends lost 0 bases and 0 bases respectively, with 17 bases between them. The CDR3 is CASSLAFRTDKANYGYTF. DNA for the CDR3: TGTGCCAGCAGCTTAGCGTTCAGGACAGACAAAGCTAACTATGGCTACACCTTC.

The CDR3 region has the DNA TGTGCCAGCAGTTTAGCCACTAGCGGGAGAGTCGAGCAGTACTTC. This sequence encodes CASSLATSGRVEQYF. V usage is TRBV28 and J usage is TRBJ2-7, with 11 positions matching TRBD2. After removal of 2 bases from V and 6 bases from J, the junction contained 6 bases not matched to a gene. CDR1 is MDHEN and CDR2 is SYDVKM in the germline V gene. The CDR3 has 15 residues.

A single count supports this clone. The V gene is TRBV11-2, the J gene TRBJ2-5; possibly TRBD2 for D (6 bases). The J call may be in error: the DNA end matches TRBJ2-7 better. Germline assignment: CDR1 SGHAT and CDR2 FQNNGV. The CDR3 loop spans 15 amino acids. CDR3 residues: CASSFIGGSSYEQYF. DNA for the CDR3: TGTGCCAGCAGCTTCATTGGAGGGAGCTCCTACGAGCAGTACTTC.

The V call is TRBV6-1, the J call TRBJ2-7; 10 bases line up with TRBD1. CDR3 size: 15 residues. From germline, CDR1 is MNHNS and CDR2 SASEGT. V shed 6 bases and J 4 bases; nucleotides not matched to a gene: 9. The DNA for the CDR3 is TGTGCCAGCAGGATTGACAGGGGGCAAGAATACGAGCAGTACTTC. As protein: CASRIDRGQEYEQYF.

On this clone itself: Here the CDR3 omits its conserved ending phenylalanine or tryptophan, so a read error is the likely source. The chain recombines TRBV10-3 with TRBJ2-3, with TRBD2 as a possible D gene (6 bases). The CDR3 has 17 amino acids. Germline V gene lookup returns CDR1 ENHRY and CDR2 SYGVKD. Trimming stripped 0 bases from V and 0 bases from J, with 13 bases between. CDR3 bases: TGTGCCATCAGTGAGTCCCGGGCGGGGATAAGCACAGATACGCAGTATCTT. Translation gives CAISESRAGISTDTQYL.

The chain is built from TRBV7-9 and TRBJ1-1; D uncertain. V gave up 3 bases and J gave up 2 bases, with 10 bases separating them. Per germline, CDR1 SEHNR and CDR2 FQNEAQ (reference sequence). The CDR3 consists of 14 residues. The CDR3: CASSFRAENTEAFF. In DNA form, the CDR3 reads TGTGCCAGCAGCTTCCGAGCCGAAAACACTGAAGCTTTCTTT.

The chain links TRBV13 to TRBJ1-5; D unclear. From germline, CDR1 is PRHDT and CDR2 FYEKMQ (reference sequence). V lost 5 bases to trimming and J lost 4 bases, with 9 bases between them. The CDR3 is made up of 13 amino acids. DNA for the CDR3: TGTGCCAGCAGCCCCGGGTCAAATCAGCCCCAGCATTTT. It specifies CASSPGSNQPQHF.

The rearrangement uses TRBV29-1 and TRBJ2-5; 8 bases match TRBD1. The CDR3 extends over 12 amino acids. Germline V gene sequence: CDR1 SQVTM, CDR2 ANQGSEA. V trimming: 5 bases; J trimming: 9 bases; junction bases outside the gene matches: 8. CDR3 nucleotide sequence: TGCAGCGTTTTACGGACAGGGTCGGCCCAGTACTTC. It encodes CSVLRTGSAQYF.

This chain links TRBV19 with TRBJ1-2; 8 nucleotides match TRBD1. The CDR3 extends over 15 amino acids. Germline loops: CDR1 LNHDA, CDR2 SQIVND (reference sequence). With V trimmed by 0 bases and J by 8 bases, 8 bases remained unmatched. DNA for the CDR3: TGTGCCAGTAGTATAGAGCCAGGGGGCGTTGACGGCTACACCTTC. Its protein is CASSIEPGGVDGYTF. The whole variable domain, remainder taken from reference TRBV19 and TRBJ1-2, is DGGITQSPKYLFRKEGQNVTLSCEQNLNHDAMYWYRQDPGQGLRLIYYSQIVNDFQKGDIAEGYSVSREKKESFPLTVTSAQKNPTAFYLCASSIEPGGVDGYTFGSGTRLTVV.

The genes are TRBV19 and TRBJ2-2, with 9 bases matching TRBD1. J lost 3 bases, V lost 8 bases, and 7 bases had no gene match. Germline lookup yields CDR1 LNHDA and CDR2 SQIVND (reference sequence). The CDR3 runs 15 residues. The CDR3 sequence is CASSGTGSYTGELFF. DNA for the CDR3: TGTGCCAGTTCCGGGACAGGGTCGTACACCGGGGAGCTGTTTTTT. Based on the CDR3 plus reference TRBV19 and TRBJ2-2, the full variable domain is DGGITQSPKYLFRKEGQNVTLSCEQNLNHDAMYWYRQDPGQGLRLIYYSQIVNDFQKGDIAEGYSVSREKKESFPLTVTSAQKNPTAFYLCASSGTGSYTGELFFGEGSRLTVL.

The CDR3 DNA reads TGTGCCACCAGCAGAGAAGGGGCCTCCGAGCAGTACTTC. Its translation: CATSREGASEQYF. V gene TRBV15 combines with J gene TRBJ2-7; weak D call: TRBD1 (5 bases). The V gene lost 0 bases and the J gene lost 6 bases, with 9 bases spanning the gap. Germline-derived CDR1 and CDR2 are LNHNV and YYDKDF (reference sequence). This CDR3 is built from 13 residues.

V is TRBV5-4 and J is TRBJ2-2; 7 bases are a match to TRBD2. With V trimmed by 2 bases and J by 2 bases, 3 bases remained unmatched. This CDR3 is 15 amino acids long. The germline V gene has CDR1 SGHNT and CDR2 YYREEE (reference sequence). The CDR3 nucleotides are TGTGCCAGCAGCTTCGGCGGGAGCAACACCGGGGAGCTGTTTTTT. This sequence encodes CASSFGGSNTGELFF.

The rearrangement uses TRBV7-2 and TRBJ2-1; tentatively, D is TRBD2 (6 bases). V shed 1 base and J shed 3 bases, with 13 bases lying between them. This CDR3 region has 16 residues. CDR1 SGHTA and CDR2 FQGNSA come from the germline V gene. The CDR3 coding sequence is TGTGCCAGCAGCTTAGTGCGGGGTGGCCTCTACAATGAGCAGTTCTTC. Translated, it gives CASSLVRGGLYNEQFF. Combining the CDR3 with reference TRBV7-2 and TRBJ2-1 gives the whole variable domain GAGVSQSPSNKVTEKGKDVELRCDPISGHTALYWYRQSLGQGLEFLIYFQGNSAPDKSGLPSDRFSAERTGGSVSTLTIQRTQQEDSAVYLCASSLVRGGLYNEQFFGPGTRLTVL.

The rearrangement links TRBV29-1 to TRBJ1-1; D is unclear. Trimming left V 5 bases short and J 5 bases short, with 6 bases between. The CDR3 extends over 10 amino acids. In germline, CDR1 is SQVTM, CDR2 ANQGSEA. CDR3 DNA sequence: TGCAGCGTTTTGGAGACTGAAGCTTTCTTT. Translation gives CSVLETEAFF.

The chain recombines TRBV7-9 with TRBJ1-1; possible D gene TRBD1, 5 bases. Germline CDR1 SEHNR, CDR2 FQNEAQ (reference sequence). This CDR3 spans 11 amino acids. V was trimmed by 4 bases and J by 13 bases, leaving 13 bases between them. The CDR3 DNA reads TGTGCCAGCAGCTCGGGGACTTTGGGTTTCTTT. Translated: CASSSGTLGFF.

This rearrangement joins TRBV4-1 to TRBJ2-7, with D possibly being TRBD2 (6 bases). The germline CDR1 and CDR2 sequences are MGHRA and YSYEKL. CDR3 size: 13 residues. Trimming cost V 3 bases and J 4 bases, with 10 bases left between them. The CDR3 nucleotides are TGCGCCAGCAGCCACCCCGGGGGATACGAGCAGTACTTC. It specifies CASSHPGGYEQYF.

The chain employs TRBV12-5 and TRBJ2-2; perhaps TRBD2 as D (6 bases). Germline V gene data show CDR1 as LGHNT and CDR2 as FRNRAP. The ends were cut back, 1 base at V and 0 bases at J, with 9 bases in the middle. This CDR3 region has 16 residues. This CDR3 is CASGLGGLTNTGELFF. As DNA, the CDR3 is TGTGCTAGTGGTTTGGGGGGACTGACGAACACCGGGGAGCTGTTTTTT.

This CDR3 is CASRQPGRTGGVAFF. CDR3 bases: TGTGCCAGCAGGCAACCGGGACGAACGGGGGGCGTGGCTTTCTTT. The V call is TRBV5-7, the J call TRBJ1-1; TRBD1 might be the D (6 bases). TRBV5-7 is an ORF, and what it does is uncertain. The CDR3 has 15 residues. The V gene lost 5 bases and the J gene lost 11 bases, with 25 bases spanning the gap.